The entry below describes one TCR beta chain. No antigen is known for it. In the source study's methods: Built for papillary thyroid cancer, a distant-metastasis classifier drew on CDR3 differences across clinicopathological groups. With MiXCR, TCRdb reprocessed the PCR reads. The V and J calls were not made by the authors but by TCRdb's processing. The sample carries several thousand clones, over 25% recorded once. This entry comes from a study of metastatic and nonmetastatic thyroid tumors. For the study at large: Comparison of repertoires was carried out across blood and tumor or nodule tissue from malignant and benign thyroid patients. The study, taken as a whole, reports: Malignant tumors reportedly showed significantly higher TCR beta diversity than benign nodules in both blood and tumor.

CDR3 length: 13 residues. Trimming took 6 bases from V and 2 from J; bases not matched to a gene: 3. From germline, CDR1 is KGHDR and CDR2 SFDVKD. Prior to thyroid surgery, none of the patients had received any treatment. The V call is TRBV24-1, the J call TRBJ2-7; 7 bases line up with TRBD1. The TCR comes from a female donor with papillary thyroid cancer or a benign thyroid nodule (not recorded which). Some clones in this sample may be carry-over from other donors' samples. The sequenced material came from tumor tissue. CDR3 in DNA: TGTGCCACCAGTCCGGGACAGACCTACGAGCAGTACTTC. This codes for CATSPGQTYEQYF.